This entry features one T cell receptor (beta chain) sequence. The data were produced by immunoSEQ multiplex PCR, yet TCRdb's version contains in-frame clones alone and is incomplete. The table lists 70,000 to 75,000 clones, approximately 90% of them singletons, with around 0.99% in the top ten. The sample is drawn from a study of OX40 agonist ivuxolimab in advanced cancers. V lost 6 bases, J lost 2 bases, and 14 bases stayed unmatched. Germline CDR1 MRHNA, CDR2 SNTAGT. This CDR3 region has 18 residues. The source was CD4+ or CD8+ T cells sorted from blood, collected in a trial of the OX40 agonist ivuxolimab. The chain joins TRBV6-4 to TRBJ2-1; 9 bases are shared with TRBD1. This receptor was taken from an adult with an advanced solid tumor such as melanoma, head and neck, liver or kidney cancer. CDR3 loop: CASSAVILGTGTYNEQFF. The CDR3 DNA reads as TGTGCCAGCAGCGCCGTGATTTTAGGGACAGGGACCTACAATGAGCAGTTCTTC.